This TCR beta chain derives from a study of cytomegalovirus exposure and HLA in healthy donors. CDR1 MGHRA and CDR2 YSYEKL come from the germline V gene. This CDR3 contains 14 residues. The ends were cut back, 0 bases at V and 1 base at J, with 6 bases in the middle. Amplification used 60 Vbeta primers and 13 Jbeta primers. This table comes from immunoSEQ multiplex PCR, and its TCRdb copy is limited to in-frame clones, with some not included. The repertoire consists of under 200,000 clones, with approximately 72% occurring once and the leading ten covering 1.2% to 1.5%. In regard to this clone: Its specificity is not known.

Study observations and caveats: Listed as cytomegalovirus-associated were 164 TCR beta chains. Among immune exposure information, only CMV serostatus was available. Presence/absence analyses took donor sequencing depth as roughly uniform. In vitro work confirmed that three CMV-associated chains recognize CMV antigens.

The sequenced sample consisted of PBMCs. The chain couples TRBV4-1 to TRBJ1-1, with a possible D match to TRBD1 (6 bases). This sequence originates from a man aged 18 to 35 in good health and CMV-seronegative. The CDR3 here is CASSQEQGNTEAFF. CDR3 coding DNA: TGCGCCAGCAGCCAAGAACAGGGGAACACTGAAGCTTTCTTT.